These 15 T cell receptor beta chains share one sample of origin, sequenced in a study of cytomegalovirus exposure and HLA in healthy donors (dated by TCRdb to the late 2010s). Receptor amplification or capture employed the immunoSEQ multiplex PCR assay. For the multiplex PCR, a mixture combining 60 forward primers for TCR Vbeta segments and 13 reverse primers for TCR Jbeta segments was used. Not all clones reach the TCRdb copy of this immuneACCESS table, which keeps in-frame sequences only. Checked studies attribute under half of the gap to unresolved V genes and leave the rest unexplained. In all, the sample holds fewer than 200,000 clones, and 87% of those were seen once. Of the sample, 0.65% to 0.9% is held by the ten largest clones. Sequencing used PBMCs. Receptors originate from a woman aged 30 to 39 in good health and CMV-seronegative.

The chain's CDR3 is CASSEQGSGTEAFF. In nucleotides, the CDR3 is TGTGCCAGCTCAGAACAGGGTTCGGGGACTGAAGCTTTCTTT. V usage is TRBV18 and J usage is TRBJ1-1, with D tentatively TRBD1 (6 bases). The CDR3 sequence is 14 residues long. Trimming shortened V by 5 bases and J by 5 bases, and 15 bases separated the two germline ends. In germline, CDR1 is KGHSH, CDR2 LQKENI. Filled out from reference TRBV18 and TRBJ1-1, the complete variable domain reads NAGVMQNPRHLVRRRGQEARLRCSPMKGHSHVYWYRQLPEEGLKFMVYLQKENIIDESGMPKERFSAEFPKEGPSILRIQQVVRGDSAAYFCASSEQGSGTEAFFGQGTRLTVV.

This clone is a singleton in its sample. The rearrangement uses TRBV19 and TRBJ2-5; 9 positions match TRBD2. The J segment lost 4 bases and the V segment lost 5 bases, leaving 8 bases of the junction unmatched. This CDR3 is built from 15 residues. CDR1 is LNHDA and CDR2 is SQIVND in the germline V gene (reference sequence). The CDR3 reads CASSPRGSGRETQYF. The CDR3 nucleotides read TGTGCCAGTAGTCCTCGAGGTAGCGGGAGAGAGACCCAGTACTTC.

CDR3 nucleotide sequence: TGCGCCAGCGGGGCGGAGGGCTACGAGCAGTACTTC. The encoded protein is CASGAEGYEQYF. This sequence joins TRBV5-1 and TRBJ2-7; D is possibly TRBD2 (6 bases). Trimming took 7 bases from V and 3 from J, leaving 11 bases between them. CDR3 length: 12 residues. Germline CDR1 and CDR2: SGHRS and YFSETQ.

This chain joins TRBV10-1 and TRBJ1-1; 8 bases fit TRBD1. Germline assignment: CDR1 WNHNN and CDR2 SYGVQD (reference sequence). With V trimmed by 6 bases and J by 1 base, 7 bases remained unmatched. The CDR3 covers 15 residues. The CDR3, as DNA: TGCGCCAGCAGAAGTTCCGGGACAGGGAACACTGAAGCTTTCTTT. Protein sequence: CASRSSGTGNTEAFF.

The rearrangement links TRBV19 to TRBJ2-7; 10 nucleotides line up with TRBD1. Trimming cost V 5 bases and J 6 bases; bases outside gene matches: 4. The CDR3 has 13 residues. CDR1 and CDR2 (germline): LNHDA, SQIVND (reference sequence). DNA for the CDR3: TGTGCCAGTAGTGGGGACAGGGGCTCCGAGCAGTACTTC. Protein product: CASSGDRGSEQYF.

The chain couples TRBV4-2 to TRBJ2-2; perhaps TRBD1 as D (5 bases). Trimming took 0 bases from V and 1 from J, leaving 6 bases between them. The CDR3 is made up of 15 amino acids. Per the germline V gene, CDR1 is LGHNA and CDR2 is YNFKEQ. In DNA form, the CDR3 reads TGTGCCAGCAGCCAAGACACAGGGAACACCGGGGAGCTGTTTTTT. Protein product: CASSQDTGNTGELFF.

The rearrangement joins TRBV2 to TRBJ2-5; D possibly corresponds to TRBD1 (5 bases). The end of the DNA is better explained by TRBJ2-7, so the J call may be wrong. CDR3 length equals 14 residues. Germline V CDR1 and CDR2: SNHLY, FYNNEI. CDR3 DNA sequence: TGTGCCAGCAGTGAGAGTATGGGGCCCTACGAGCAGTACTTC. Amino acids: CASSESMGPYEQYF.

The chain links TRBV19 to TRBJ2-5, with D possibly TRBD1 on 6 matching bases. The last part of the DNA fits TRBJ2-7 better; the J call may be wrong. The CDR3 has 13 residues. CDR1 is LNHDA, CDR2 SQIVND, per germline (reference sequence). Written as DNA, the CDR3 is TGTGCCAGTAGTATTGGCACAGGGAACGAGCAGTACTTC. Protein product: CASSIGTGNEQYF.

V gene TRBV7-8 combines with J gene TRBJ2-1; TRBD2 matches 8 bases. The CDR3 has 16 residues. V lost 0 bases and J lost 6; bases outside the gene matches: 7. Germline assignment: CDR1 SGHVS and CDR2 FQNEAQ. DNA for the CDR3: TGTGCCAGCAGCTTAGCGGGGCTAGCGGGCCCCAATGAGCAGTTCTTC. Residues: CASSLAGLAGPNEQFF. Full variable domain (rest looked up from reference TRBV7-8 and TRBJ2-1): GAGVSQSPRYKVAKRGQDVALRCDPISGHVSLFWYQQALGQGPEFLTYFQNEAQLDKSGLPSDRFFAERPEGSVSTLKIQRTQQEDSAVYLCASSLAGLAGPNEQFFGPGTRLTVL.

This rearrangement joins TRBV5-1 to TRBJ1-1; 7 bases are a match to TRBD1. CDR1 and CDR2 from the germline V gene are SGHRS and YFSETQ. The CDR3 runs to 15 residues. The V and J ends lost 2 bases and 4 bases, in that order; junction bases with no gene match: 8. Here the CDR3 reads CASSLSSDRRTEAFF. The CDR3 DNA reads TGCGCCAGCAGCTTATCCTCGGACAGGCGCACTGAAGCTTTCTTT.

The chain links TRBV25-1 to TRBJ2-2; 7 positions match TRBD2. Germline assignment: CDR1 MGHDK and CDR2 SYGVNS. The V segment lost 4 bases and the J segment 2 bases; nucleotides outside the gene matches: 1. The CDR3 consists of 14 residues. The CDR3 DNA reads as TGTGCCAGCAGTGGGACTAGAAACACCGGGGAGCTGTTTTTT. It encodes CASSGTRNTGELFF.

The chain recombines TRBV2 with TRBJ1-4; weak D call: TRBD1 (5 bases). The CDR3 length is 14 residues. The V end was cut by 1 base, the J end by 8 bases, with 11 bases between. CDR1 and CDR2 from the germline V gene are SNHLY and FYNNEI. CDR3 nucleotides: TGTGCCAGCAGTGAAGAGGGGTTCGGGGAAAAACTGTTTTTT. Residues: CASSEEGFGEKLFF.

This sequence joins TRBV6-6 and TRBJ2-3; weak D call: TRBD1 (6 bases). CDR3 length: 16 amino acids. V lost 5 bases and J lost 5, with 20 bases in between. The V gene's germline CDR1 is MNHNY and CDR2 SVGAGI (reference sequence). In DNA form, the CDR3 reads TGTGCCAGCAGTGCCCCCGGGGCAGGGGTGATAGATACGCAGTATTTT. As protein: CASSAPGAGVIDTQYF.

Written as DNA, the CDR3 is TGTGCCAGTAGTATAGGGGCACAGCAAGAGACCCAGTACTTC. Translating it yields CASSIGAQQETQYF. This chain uses TRBV19 with TRBJ2-5; the D is unclear. The ends were cut back, 1 base at V and 2 bases at J, with 8 bases in the middle. Germline V lookup: CDR1 LNHDA, CDR2 SQIVND (reference sequence). The CDR3 is made up of 14 amino acids.

Only one count was recorded for this clone. The J gene is TRBJ2-1, the V gene TRBV27; 10 positions agree with TRBD2. CDR1 MNHEY and CDR2 SMNVEV come from the germline V gene (reference sequence). With V trimmed by 5 bases and J by 3 bases, 7 bases remained unmatched. The CDR3 totals 16 residues. The CDR3 DNA reads TGTGCCAGCAGTCCAGGACTAGCGGAAAACTACAATGAGCAGTTCTTC. This translates into CASSPGLAENYNEQFF.